This T cell receptor beta chain stems from a study of OX40 agonist ivuxolimab in advanced cancers. Background on the study: Dosing consisted of intravenous ivuxolimab at 0.01 to 10 mg/kg every 2 weeks. Having had anti-PD-1, anti-PD-L1 or anti-CTLA-4 therapy before was allowed, and roughly 38% had some. People in dose escalation had one of these cancers: hepatocellular carcinoma, melanoma, renal cell or head and neck cancer. Regarding the study as a whole: Patients who responded partially at 0.1-3.0 mg/kg showed clonal expansion ranking among the lowest.

For this clone: Its antigen is unidentified.

Profiling relied on immunoSEQ multiplex PCR, and the TCRdb table lists in-frame clones only, not all of them. The sample consists of 55,000 to 70,000 clones, 84% of them appearing once. The CDR3 consists of 15 residues. Trimming at V came to 1 base and at J to 5 bases, leaving 7 bases not matched to a gene. Germline CDR1 reads MNHNS; CDR2 reads SASEGT. The TCR sequence derives from an adult with an advanced solid tumor such as melanoma, head and neck, liver or kidney cancer. The chain links TRBV6-1 to TRBJ1-1; 7 positions agree with TRBD1. The source was CD4+ or CD8+ T cells sorted from blood, collected in a trial of the OX40 agonist ivuxolimab. The CDR3 spells CASSEGSQGGTEAFF. As DNA, the CDR3 is TGTGCCAGCAGTGAAGGAAGTCAGGGGGGGACTGAAGCTTTCTTT.